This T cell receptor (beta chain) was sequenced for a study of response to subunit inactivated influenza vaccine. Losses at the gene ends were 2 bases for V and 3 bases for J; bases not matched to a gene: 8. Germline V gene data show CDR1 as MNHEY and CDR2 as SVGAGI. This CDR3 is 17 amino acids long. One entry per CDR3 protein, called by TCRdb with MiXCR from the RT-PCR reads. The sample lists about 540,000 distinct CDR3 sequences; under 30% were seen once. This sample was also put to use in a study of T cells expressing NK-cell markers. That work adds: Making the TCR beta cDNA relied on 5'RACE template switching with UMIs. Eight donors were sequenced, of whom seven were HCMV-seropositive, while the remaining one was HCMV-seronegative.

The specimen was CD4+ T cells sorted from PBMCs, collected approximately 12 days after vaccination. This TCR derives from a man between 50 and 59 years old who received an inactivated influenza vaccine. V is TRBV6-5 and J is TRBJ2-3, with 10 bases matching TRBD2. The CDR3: CASSYTPGTSVTDTQYF. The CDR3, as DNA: TGTGCCAGCAGTTACACTCCCGGGACTAGCGTAACAGATACGCAGTATTTT.